This TCR beta chain comes out of a study of T cell repertoires in cytomegalovirus infection. Study-level information: It was the public TCR beta signatures that indicated both CMV infection and matching HLA type.

TCRdb called the reads again in MiXCR, with one record for every CDR3 protein. The table shows about 300,000 distinct CDR3 sequences, with around 10% occurring only once. This CDR3 comprises 14 residues. Trimming shortened V by 2 bases and J by 3 bases, and 10 bases separated the two germline ends. CDR1 is MNHEY, CDR2 SVGAGI, per germline. Findings of the study overall: Cumulative public TCR beta family frequency identified carriers of CMV plus the relevant HLA.

This clonotype was counted at least ten times. What it binds is unknown. The J gene is TRBJ1-1, the V gene TRBV6-5; D perhaps matches TRBD1 (5 bases). The TCR was taken from a human donor in good health (CMV status not recorded). Some clones in this sample may be carry-over from other donors' samples. The source material was PBMCs. CDR3 nucleotide sequence: TGTGCCAGCAGTTACGGTAGGGGCTACACTGAAGCTTTCTTT. Translating it yields CASSYGRGYTEAFF.